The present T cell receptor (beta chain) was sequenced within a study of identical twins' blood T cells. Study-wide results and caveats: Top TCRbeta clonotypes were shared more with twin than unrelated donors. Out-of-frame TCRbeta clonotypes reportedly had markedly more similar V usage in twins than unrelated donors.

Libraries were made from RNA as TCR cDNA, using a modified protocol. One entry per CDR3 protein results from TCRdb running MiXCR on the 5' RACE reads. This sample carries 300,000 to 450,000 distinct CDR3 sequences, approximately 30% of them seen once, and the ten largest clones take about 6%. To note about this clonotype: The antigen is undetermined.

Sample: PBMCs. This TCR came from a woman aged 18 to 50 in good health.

CDR3 DNA: TGTGCCAGTAGTATGGTACAGAGGTCTGAGCAGTTCTTC. Translated, it gives CASSMVQRSEQFF. The chain has TRBV19 and TRBJ2-1; no clear D gene. V was trimmed by 3 bases and J by 9 bases, leaving 12 bases between them. Germline V gene data show CDR1 as LNHDA and CDR2 as SQIVND (reference sequence). The length of the CDR3 is 13 residues.